This T cell receptor (beta chain) originates from a study of CD8 T cells in Susac syndrome. The CDR3 is 16 amino acids. Germline V lookup: CDR1 DFQATT, CDR2 SNEGSKA (reference sequence). V shed 0 bases and J 7 bases; nucleotides not matched to a gene: 8. The study sequenced TCR beta in blood CD8+ and CD4+ T cells. RNA was extracted with the RNeasy kit, and a quantity of roughly 0.45 to 1 ug was reverse transcribed using random hexamers. In TCRdb, the immunoSEQ multiplex PCR reads were re-called with MiXCR into one record per CDR3 protein. The sample holds 100,000 to 150,000 distinct CDR3 sequences, 65% to 90% seen once.

The sequenced sample consisted of CD8+ T cells from PBMCs. This chain joins TRBV20-1 and TRBJ2-1; TRBD2 aligns across 11 bases. This sequence originates from a human donor with multiple sclerosis. The CDR3 bases are TGCAGTGCTAGAGACTCACTAGCGGGAGATCGGAATGAGCAGTTCTTC. This translates into CSARDSLAGDRNEQFF.